This entry lists 32 T cell receptor beta chains sequenced from one sample in a study of blood T cell repertoires in COVID-19. Assay used: immunoSEQ multiplex PCR; TCRdb lists only in-frame clones, some missing. Of 160,000 or so clones in the sample, around 90% were seen once. Source material: peripheral blood. All receptors derive from a man in his 60s with active or convalescent COVID-19.

The sample holds a few counts of this clone. This sequence joins TRBV9 and TRBJ2-2; 7 nucleotides agree with TRBD1. J lost 5 bases, V lost 4 bases, and 2 bases had no gene match. CDR1 SGDLS and CDR2 YYNGEE come from the germline V gene. The CDR3 is 13 residues long. Here the CDR3 reads CASSQGVTGELFF. In nucleotides, the CDR3 is TGTGCCAGCAGCCAGGGGGTGACCGGGGAGCTGTTTTTT.

The genes are TRBV28 and TRBJ2-7; 7 positions match TRBD2. Germline V gene data show CDR1 as MDHEN and CDR2 as SYDVKM. V lost 1 base, J lost 6 bases, and 9 bases stayed unmatched. The CDR3 contains 15 residues. CDR3 sequence (DNA): TGTGCCAGCAGTTTATTCACAGCGGGGATTCGCGAGCAGTACTTC. Protein: CASSLFTAGIREQYF. The entire variable domain, with the rest obtained from reference TRBV28 and TRBJ2-7, is as follows: DVKVTQSSRYLVKRTGEKVFLECVQDMDHENMFWYRQDPGLGLRLIYFSYDVKMKEKGDIPEGYSVSREKKERFSLILESASTNQTSMYLCASSLFTAGIREQYFGPGTRLTVT.

This sequence joins TRBV5-8 and TRBJ1-4; 10 positions agree with TRBD1. The V gene end was trimmed by 3 bases and the J gene end by 8 bases; junction bases not matched to a gene: 7. The CDR3 sequence is 15 residues long. Germline V CDR1 and CDR2: SGHTS, YDEGEE. The CDR3 reads CASSSGGTGVEKLFF. In nucleotides, the CDR3 is TGTGCCAGCAGCTCGGGCGGGACAGGGGTGGAAAAACTGTTTTTT.

This chain links TRBV21-1 with TRBJ2-3; the tabulated D call, TRBD2, remains unverified against the DNA. TRBV21-1 is recorded as a pseudogene. The CDR3 sequence is 16 residues long. This CDR3 is CASSKVEGGSTDTQYF. DNA for the CDR3: TGTGCCAGCAGCAAAGTGGAGGGAGGTAGCACAGATACGCAGTATTTT.

The V and J genes are TRBV24-1 and TRBJ2-1, with 8 bases lining up with TRBD1. Germline V gene data show CDR1 as KGHDR and CDR2 as SFDVKD. J gave up 2 bases and V 6 bases, and 8 bases lay outside the gene matches. The CDR3 length is 16 residues. This CDR3 reads CATSSGQGFAYNEQFF. DNA for the CDR3: TGTGCCACCAGTAGCGGACAGGGCTTCGCCTACAATGAGCAGTTCTTC.

V is TRBV10-1 and J is TRBJ2-2; TRBD1 agrees at 11 bases. The germline CDR1 and CDR2 sequences are WNHNN and SYGVQD (reference sequence). This CDR3 comprises 18 residues. Germline trimming cut 6 bases from V and 6 bases from J; bases unmatched to any gene: 15. CDR3 protein: CASSPGQGARSRAGELFF. CDR3 bases: TGCGCCAGCAGCCCCGGACAGGGGGCGAGGAGTAGGGCCGGGGAGCTGTTTTTT.

V is TRBV24-1 and J is TRBJ2-3; 12 positions agree with TRBD2. CDR3 length: 17 amino acids. Germline CDR1 and CDR2: KGHDR and SFDVKD. The trim removed 2 bases at V and 2 bases at J, leaving 4 bases unmatched. The CDR3 reads CATSDSTSGRPTDTQYF. As DNA, the CDR3 is TGTGCCACCAGTGATTCGACTAGCGGGAGACCCACAGATACGCAGTATTTT.

The rearrangement joins TRBV27 to TRBJ1-2, with D possibly matching TRBD1 (5 bases). Trimming stripped 6 bases from V and 4 bases from J, with 9 bases between. The CDR3 consists of 12 residues. CDR1 and CDR2 from the germline V gene are MNHEY and SMNVEV (reference sequence). The CDR3 sequence is CASRGLSYGYTF. The CDR3 DNA is TGTGCCAGCAGGGGACTAAGCTATGGCTACACCTTC.

This chain uses TRBV7-8 with TRBJ1-5; 9 positions match TRBD1. V was clipped by 4 bases and J by 0 bases; unmatched bases: 13. There are 19 residues in the CDR3. CDR1 is SGHVS, CDR2 FQNEAQ, per germline. The CDR3 sequence: CASSSYGRGTGLSNQPQHF. The CDR3 DNA reads as TGTGCCAGCAGCTCCTACGGGCGAGGGACAGGGCTTAGCAATCAGCCCCAGCATTTT.

This clone was picked up a small number of times. The chain couples TRBV2 to TRBJ2-2; D is possibly TRBD2 (5 bases). V was clipped by 3 bases and J by 6 bases, with 14 bases between them. This CDR3 contains 15 residues. From germline, CDR1 is SNHLY and CDR2 FYNNEI. In DNA, the CDR3 is TGTGCCAGCAGTGAGCTCCAGACGGAGGCCGGGGAGCTGTTTTTT. It specifies CASSELQTEAGELFF.

The V and J genes are TRBV19 and TRBJ1-4; 7 bases are shared with TRBD1. This CDR3 is 14 amino acids long. The J segment lost 8 bases and the V segment lost 6 bases, leaving 9 bases of the junction unmatched. Looked up from germline, CDR1 is LNHDA and CDR2 is SQIVND (reference sequence). The CDR3 sequence is CASRTGQQREKLFF. The DNA of the CDR3 is TGTGCCAGTAGGACGGGACAGCAGAGAGAAAAACTGTTTTTT.

The V gene is TRBV19, the J gene TRBJ1-1, with D possibly matching TRBD1 (6 bases). The germline gives CDR1 LNHDA, CDR2 SQIVND (reference sequence). V was shortened by 2 bases and J by 1 base, with 11 bases between the two germline ends. The CDR3 has 15 amino acids. The CDR3 nucleotides are TGTGCCAGTAGTATACAGGGGTTGACGAACACTGAAGCTTTCTTT. The encoded protein is CASSIQGLTNTEAFF.

The genes are TRBV11-3 and TRBJ2-1, with 7 positions matching TRBD1. CDR1 is SGHNT, CDR2 YENEEA, per germline. V dropped 0 bases and J dropped 8; count of bases not matched to a gene: 4. This CDR3 spans 14 amino acids. In DNA form, the CDR3 reads TGTGCCAGCAGCTTAGACAGGGGGTTCGATGAGCAGTTCTTC. It encodes CASSLDRGFDEQFF. The entire variable domain, with the rest obtained from reference TRBV11-3 and TRBJ2-1, is as follows: EAGVVQSPRYKIIEKKQPVAFWCNPISGHNTLYWYLQNLGQGPELLIRYENEEAVDDSQLPKDRFSAERLKGVDSTLKIQPAELGDSAVYLCASSLDRGFDEQFFGPGTRLTVL.

V usage is TRBV4-1 and J usage is TRBJ2-3; possibly TRBD2 for D (7 bases). Trimming removed 0 bases from V and 6 bases from J, with 19 bases in between. The CDR3 has 17 residues. Per germline, CDR1 MGHRA and CDR2 YSYEKL. The CDR3 nucleotides read TGCGCCAGCAGCCAAGATACGGGGGGCTCCGTGCTGGATACGCAGTATTTT. This sequence encodes CASSQDTGGSVLDTQYF.

The chain couples TRBV5-4 to TRBJ2-3; 10 nucleotides line up with TRBD2. The germline V gene encodes CDR1 SGHNT and CDR2 YYREEE (reference sequence). The CDR3 sequence is 16 residues long. V lost 4 bases to trimming and J lost 2 bases; unmatched junction nucleotides: 7. This chain's CDR3 is CASSPLAGGLTDTQYF. DNA of the CDR3: TGTGCCAGCAGCCCCTTAGCGGGGGGCCTCACAGATACGCAGTATTTT.

The V call is TRBV6-6, the J call TRBJ2-7; 9 nucleotides line up with TRBD1. Losses at the gene ends were 2 bases for V and 5 bases for J; bases not matched to a gene: 7. Germline V gene lookup returns CDR1 MNHNY and CDR2 SVGAGI (reference sequence). The CDR3 is 15 amino acids. CDR3 DNA: TGTGCCAGCAGTTACCTCGGACAGGGGACGCACGAGCAGTACTTC. Its translation: CASSYLGQGTHEQYF.

The chain has TRBV10-2 and TRBJ1-1, with D perhaps matching TRBD1 (5 bases). Trimming took 7 bases from V and 1 from J, leaving 28 bases between them. Germline CDR1 WSHSY, CDR2 SAAADI. This CDR3 has 19 amino acids. This chain's CDR3 is CASISRIGGGYSQNTEAFF. CDR3 coding DNA: TGCGCCAGCATTTCACGTATTGGGGGAGGTTATTCTCAGAACACTGAAGCTTTCTTT.

CDR3 sequence: CASSEGTSETTDTQYF. CDR3 in DNA: TGTGCCAGCAGCGAAGGGACTAGCGAGACCACAGATACGCAGTATTTT. The chain is built from TRBV9 and TRBJ2-3, with TRBD2 identical over 10 bases. This CDR3 is built from 16 residues. Losses at the gene ends were 3 bases for V and 2 bases for J; bases not matched to a gene: 6. Germline CDR1 and CDR2: SGDLS and YYNGEE.

The chain couples TRBV6-4 to TRBJ1-1, with D unresolved. V was clipped by 0 bases and J by 5 bases, with 10 bases between them. CDR1 and CDR2 (germline): MRHNA, SNTAGT. The CDR3 totals 14 residues. CDR3 amino acids: CASSDSGGLTEAFF. The CDR3 nucleotides are TGTGCCAGCAGTGACTCGGGAGGACTAACTGAAGCTTTCTTT.

This rearrangement joins TRBV21-1 to TRBJ1-5. TRBV21-1 is labeled a pseudogene. This CDR3 has 22 amino acids. CDR3 bases: TGTGCCAGCAGCAAGAACGGGGAGGATAGATCGGGAACATCGCATAGCAATCAGCCCCAGCATTTT. Translation gives CASSKNGEDRSGTSHSNQPQHF.

This rearrangement joins TRBV5-1 to TRBJ2-5; 8 bases map to TRBD1. With V trimmed by 1 base and J by 2 bases, 10 bases remained unmatched. Germline V gives CDR1 SGHRS, CDR2 YFSETQ. The CDR3 extends over 17 amino acids. CDR3: CASSLRSYRGTQETQYF. The CDR3 nucleotides are TGCGCCAGCAGCTTGAGGAGTTACAGGGGGACTCAAGAGACCCAGTACTTC. Full variable domain (outside the CDR3, taken from reference TRBV5-1 and TRBJ2-5): KAGVTQTPRYLIKTRGQQVTLSCSPISGHRSVSWYQQTPGQGLQFLFEYFSETQRNKGNFPGRFSGRQFSNSRSEMNVSTLELGDSALYLCASSLRSYRGTQETQYFGPGTRLLVL.

This chain links TRBV18 with TRBJ1-4; perhaps TRBD1 as D (5 bases). Trimming left V 2 bases short and J 8 bases short, with 15 bases between. Germline CDR1 and CDR2: KGHSH and LQKENI. The CDR3 consists of 15 residues. The CDR3 loop reads CASSPAQVLREKLFF. The DNA for the CDR3 is TGTGCCAGCTCACCAGCACAGGTGCTGAGGGAAAAACTGTTTTTT.

The chain links TRBV20-1 to TRBJ1-2; D uncertain. The CDR3 runs 11 residues. Trimming stripped 6 bases from V and 4 bases from J, with 9 bases between. CDR1 is DFQATT and CDR2 is SNEGSKA in the germline V gene (reference sequence). The CDR3 sequence: CSAEGSYGYTF. The CDR3 DNA reads as TGCAGTGCCGAAGGGAGCTATGGCTACACCTTC.

V usage is TRBV5-4 and J usage is TRBJ1-2; D gene ambiguous. Germline CDR1 is SGHNT and CDR2 is YYREEE (reference sequence). The CDR3 sequence is 14 residues long. V was cut by 1 base and J by 5 bases, with 12 bases left in between. The CDR3 spells CASSLNRGGYGYTF. In DNA, the CDR3 is TGTGCCAGCAGCTTGAACCGGGGAGGGTATGGCTACACCTTC.

The chain has TRBV19 and TRBJ1-4; the match to TRBD1 covers 7 bases. Germline assignment: CDR1 LNHDA and CDR2 SQIVND (reference sequence). The CDR3 is 15 amino acids. Trimming took 5 bases from V and 3 from J; bases not matched to a gene: 6. The CDR3 spells CASSPGTVANEKLFF. The CDR3 bases are TGTGCCAGTAGTCCCGGGACAGTTGCTAATGAAAAACTGTTTTTT.

The CDR3 sequence is CASSQPQGANTGELFF. CDR3 coding DNA: TGTGCCAGCAGCCAACCACAGGGGGCGAACACCGGGGAGCTGTTTTTT. The chain employs TRBV4-2 and TRBJ2-2; 8 nucleotides line up with TRBD1. CDR3 length: 16 amino acids. After removal of 2 bases from V and 0 bases from J, the junction contained 2 bases not matched to a gene. Per the germline V gene, CDR1 is LGHNA and CDR2 is YNFKEQ.

The V and J genes are TRBV19 and TRBJ1-1; D gene ambiguous. Trimming took off 7 bases at V and 1 base at J, with 13 bases between the two ends. The CDR3 contains 14 residues. Germline V CDR1 and CDR2: LNHDA, SQIVND (reference sequence). As DNA, the CDR3 is TGTGCCAGTACTAAAGGTGCGGGGAACACTGAAGCTTTCTTT. Protein: CASTKGAGNTEAFF.

V usage is TRBV18 and J usage is TRBJ1-2; the D gene is possibly TRBD1 (5 bases). Trimming cost V 3 bases and J 0 bases, with 14 bases left between them. Germline values: CDR1 KGHSH, CDR2 LQKENI. The CDR3 consists of 16 residues. The CDR3 loop is CASSPPGLGANYGYTF. DNA of the CDR3: TGTGCCAGCTCACCCCCAGGTCTAGGGGCTAACTATGGCTACACCTTC.

The chain recombines TRBV19 with TRBJ1-2; the D gene is possibly TRBD1 (6 bases). Trimming stripped 6 bases from V and 1 base from J, with 18 bases between. The germline gives CDR1 LNHDA, CDR2 SQIVND (reference sequence). The length of the CDR3 is 16 residues. The CDR3, as DNA: TGTGCCAGTAGGGAGGACAGCCGGATCTTTAACTATGGCTACACCTTC. The encoded protein is CASREDSRIFNYGYTF.

The genes are TRBV5-8 and TRBJ2-3; 8 positions agree with TRBD2. The CDR3 contains 15 residues. Germline trimming cut 4 bases from V and 2 bases from J; bases unmatched to any gene: 6. Germline assignment: CDR1 SGHTS and CDR2 YDEGEE. CDR3 nucleotide sequence: TGTGCCAGCAGCCCCCGGGGGGGCCTCACAGATACGCAGTATTTT. This codes for CASSPRGGLTDTQYF.

This clone was counted only a few times. The rearrangement joins TRBV2 to TRBJ1-1; D call uncertain. The CDR3 covers 12 residues. Germline V lookup: CDR1 SNHLY, CDR2 FYNNEI. V was clipped by 6 bases and J by 2 bases, with 7 bases between them. This CDR3 reads CASRGGNTEAFF. The CDR3 nucleotides read TGTGCCAGCAGGGGAGGAAACACTGAAGCTTTCTTT.

V and J are TRBV7-9 and TRBJ2-7, with 7 nucleotides matching TRBD1. CDR1 and CDR2 from the germline V gene are SEHNR and FQNEAQ (reference sequence). The J segment lost 1 base and the V segment lost 4 bases, leaving 1 base of the junction unmatched. CDR3 length equals 13 residues. In DNA, the CDR3 is TGTGCCAGCAGCTCGGACAGGTCCTACGAGCAGTACTTC. It translates to CASSSDRSYEQYF.